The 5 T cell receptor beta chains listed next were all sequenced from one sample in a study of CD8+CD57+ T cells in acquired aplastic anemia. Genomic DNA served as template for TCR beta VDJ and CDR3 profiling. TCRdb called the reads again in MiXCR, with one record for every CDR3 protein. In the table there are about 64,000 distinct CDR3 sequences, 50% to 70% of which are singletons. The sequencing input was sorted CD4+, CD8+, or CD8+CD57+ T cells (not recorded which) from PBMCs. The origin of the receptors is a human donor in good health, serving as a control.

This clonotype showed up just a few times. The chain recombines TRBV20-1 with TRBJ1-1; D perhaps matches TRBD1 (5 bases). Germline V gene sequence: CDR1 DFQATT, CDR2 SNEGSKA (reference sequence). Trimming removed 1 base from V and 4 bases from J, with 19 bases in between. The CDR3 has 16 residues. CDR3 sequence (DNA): TGCAGTGCTAGAGGAGCAGGGAGAAGTGGCGGCACTGAAGCTTTCTTT. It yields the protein CSARGAGRSGGTEAFF.

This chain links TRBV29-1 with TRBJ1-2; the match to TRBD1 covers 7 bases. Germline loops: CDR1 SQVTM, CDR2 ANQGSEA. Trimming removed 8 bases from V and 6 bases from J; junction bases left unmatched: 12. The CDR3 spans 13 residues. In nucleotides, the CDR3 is TGCAGCAGTTACTCGACAGGGTCCCATGGCTACACCTTC. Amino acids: CSSYSTGSHGYTF.

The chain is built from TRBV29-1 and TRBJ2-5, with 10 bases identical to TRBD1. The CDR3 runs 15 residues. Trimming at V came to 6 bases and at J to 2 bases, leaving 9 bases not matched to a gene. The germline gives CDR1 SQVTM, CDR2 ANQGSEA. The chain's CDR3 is CSVARDRGEQETQYF. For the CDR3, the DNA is TGCAGCGTAGCAAGGGACAGGGGCGAACAAGAGACCCAGTACTTC.

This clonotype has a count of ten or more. As DNA, the CDR3 is TGTGCCAGCAGCTTAAGTACTGCCTCCTACAATGAGCAGTTCTTC. It translates to CASSLSTASYNEQFF. The rearrangement uses TRBV11-3 and TRBJ2-1; no definite D call. V was cut by 2 bases and J by 0 bases, with 8 bases left in between. CDR3 length: 15 amino acids. The germline gives CDR1 SGHNT, CDR2 YENEEA.

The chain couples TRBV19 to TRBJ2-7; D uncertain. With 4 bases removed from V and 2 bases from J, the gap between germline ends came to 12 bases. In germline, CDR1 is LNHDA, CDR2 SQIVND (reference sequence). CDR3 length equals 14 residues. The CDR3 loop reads CASSTGRNTYEQYF. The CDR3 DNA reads TGTGCCAGTAGTACCGGCAGGAACACCTACGAGCAGTACTTC.